Below are 2 T cell receptor beta chains sequenced from a single sample in a study of T cell repertoires in cytomegalovirus infection. TCRdb passed the reads through MiXCR, listing each CDR3 protein once. The repertoire has approximately 150,000 distinct CDR3 sequences, 17% of them found once; the top ten carry around 20%. Material: CD8+ T cells from PBMCs. The receptors were sampled from a human donor in good health (CMV status not recorded). Some clones in this sample may be carry-over from other donors' samples.

The chain combines TRBV29-1 with TRBJ1-1; D uncertain. Germline V CDR1 and CDR2: SQVTM, ANQGSEA. Deletions cut 0 bases from V and 4 bases from J, with 15 bases between. There are 15 residues in the CDR3. CDR3 loop: CSVEDRLKGITEAFF. Written as DNA, the CDR3 is TGCAGCGTTGAAGATCGGCTCAAAGGGATCACTGAAGCTTTCTTT.

This chain joins TRBV20-1 and TRBJ2-7; 8 nucleotides match TRBD2. Germline CDR1 and CDR2: DFQATT and SNEGSKA (reference sequence). The CDR3 sequence is 14 residues long. V gave up 0 bases and J gave up 4 bases; unmatched junction bases: 5. CDR3 region: CSARDTSGSYEQYF. CDR3 sequence (DNA): TGCAGTGCTAGAGATACGAGCGGGAGTTACGAGCAGTACTTC.